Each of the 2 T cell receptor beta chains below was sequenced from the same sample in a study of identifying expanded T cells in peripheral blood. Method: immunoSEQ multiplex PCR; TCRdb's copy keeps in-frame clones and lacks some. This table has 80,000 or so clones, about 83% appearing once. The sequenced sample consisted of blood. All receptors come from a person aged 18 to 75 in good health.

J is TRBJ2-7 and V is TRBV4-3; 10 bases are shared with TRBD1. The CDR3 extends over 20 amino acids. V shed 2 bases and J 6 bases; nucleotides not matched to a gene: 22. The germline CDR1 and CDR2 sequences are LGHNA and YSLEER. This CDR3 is CASSQPRGQGKPPLCFEQYF. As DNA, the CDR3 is TGCGCCAGCAGCCAACCACGGGGACAGGGGAAGCCCCCTTTGTGTTTCGAGCAGTACTTC.

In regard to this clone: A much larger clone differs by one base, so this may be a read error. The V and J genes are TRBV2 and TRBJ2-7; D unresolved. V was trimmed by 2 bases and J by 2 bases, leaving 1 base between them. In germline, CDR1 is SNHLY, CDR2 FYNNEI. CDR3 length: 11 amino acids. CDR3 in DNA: TGTGCCAGCAGTGAACCCTACGAGCAGTACTTC. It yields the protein CASSEPYEQYF.